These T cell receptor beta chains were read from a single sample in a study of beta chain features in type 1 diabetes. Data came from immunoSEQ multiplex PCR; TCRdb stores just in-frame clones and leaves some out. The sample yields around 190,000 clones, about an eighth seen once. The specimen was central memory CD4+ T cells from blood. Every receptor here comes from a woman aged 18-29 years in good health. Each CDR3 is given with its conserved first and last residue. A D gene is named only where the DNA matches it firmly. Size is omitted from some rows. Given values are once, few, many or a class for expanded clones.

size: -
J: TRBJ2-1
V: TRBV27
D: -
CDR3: CASRRVSSYNEQFF
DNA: TGTGCCAGCAGACGGGTGAGCTCCTACAATGAGCAGTTCTTC

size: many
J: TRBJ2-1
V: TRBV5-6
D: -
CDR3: CASNLYAREQFF
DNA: TGTGCCAGCAACTTATACGCGCGGGAGCAGTTCTTC

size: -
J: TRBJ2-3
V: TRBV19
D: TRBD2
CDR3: CASSMERTRGDTQYF
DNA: TGTGCCAGTAGTATGGAAAGGACTAGGGGAGATACGCAGTATTTT

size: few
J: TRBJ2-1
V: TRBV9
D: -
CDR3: CASSVEVGKGDNEQFF
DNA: TGTGCCAGCAGCGTAGAAGTGGGAAAGGGGGACAATGAGCAGTTCTTC

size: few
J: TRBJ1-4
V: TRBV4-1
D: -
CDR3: CASSQDGGARVEKLFF
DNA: TGCGCCAGCAGCCAAGACGGGGGAGCCCGTGTGGAAAAACTGTTTTTT

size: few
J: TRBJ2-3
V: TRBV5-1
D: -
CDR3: CASSLVVTGRNTDTQYF
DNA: TGCGCCAGCAGCTTGGTTGTGACAGGGAGGAACACAGATACGCAGTATTTT

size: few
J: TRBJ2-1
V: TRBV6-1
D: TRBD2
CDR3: CASSRLAGEQFF
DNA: TGTGCCAGCAGTAGACTAGCCGGGGAGCAGTTCTTC

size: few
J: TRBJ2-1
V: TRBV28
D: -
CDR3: CASSLPQGYNEQFF
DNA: TGTGCCAGCAGTTTACCCCAGGGGTACAATGAGCAGTTCTTC

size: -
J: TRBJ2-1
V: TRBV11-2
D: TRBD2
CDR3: CASSPWTSGIGLNEQFF
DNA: TGTGCCAGCAGCCCCTGGACTAGCGGGATTGGTTTGAATGAGCAGTTCTTC

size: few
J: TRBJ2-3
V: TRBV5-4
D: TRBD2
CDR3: CASSPRTSGYTDTQYF
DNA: TGTGCCAGCAGCCCCAGGACTAGCGGATACACAGATACGCAGTATTTT

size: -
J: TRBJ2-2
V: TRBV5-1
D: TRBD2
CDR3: CASTRTSGTSNTGELFF
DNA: TGCGCCAGCACCCGGACTAGCGGGACCTCGAACACCGGGGAGCTGTTTTTT

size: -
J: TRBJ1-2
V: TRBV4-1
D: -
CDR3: CASSQDPGDVRGYTF
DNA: TGCGCCAGCAGCCAAGATCCGGGGGACGTTCGGGGCTACACCTTC